This T cell receptor beta chain was sequenced in a study of blood T cell repertoires in COVID-19 (dated by TCRdb to the early 2020s). Study-level background: The collaborator samples originated in the United States, Italy and Spain and spanned the acute and convalescent phases of COVID-19. The repertoires were released in a freely available public database meant as a resource for research on the immune response to SARS-CoV-2. A de-identified subject ID, COVID-19 status, age in years and sex were almost always included in the sample metadata. The prospective study material was composed of cDNA or gDNA derived from T cells, B-cell-depleted T cells, or PBMCs. The samples were drawn from the first 160 participants of the ongoing ImmuneRACE study and from 1,254 subjects provided by 6 global collaborators. The dataset comprised deeply sampled blood TCRbeta repertoires from subjects exposed to, actively infected with, or recovered from COVID-19. Where HLA class I and class II types were available, the types were taken from metadata supplied by the sample provider, not from assay-based typing. What the work shows at the level of the full study, not this receptor alone: The quantity of clinical and demographic metadata differed by source and by participant and was supplied without curation.

Taken from the germline V gene (reference sequence), the CDR1 and CDR2 loops are SEHNR and FQNEAQ. The CDR3, cysteine through phenylalanine, is 13 amino acids long. Only CDR3 DNA remains: 39 bases, in frame from the first base. The junction carries 8 bases between V and J, which are trimmed by 5 bases and 1 base respectively. TCRbeta CDR3 regions were amplified from genomic DNA by means of the immunoSEQ Assay, a bias-controlled multiplex PCR. Concerning the study's data processing: Nucleated cell counts per sample were estimated from amplification of reference gene primers within the assay. To quantify the absolute abundance of each unique TCRbeta CDR3 rearrangement, sequence reads were collapsed and filtered. Productive Simpson clonality was computed per sample as the square root of Simpson's diversity index over productive rearrangements. Entries here come from immuneACCESS through TCRdb and include only in-frame sequences with V and J called. Some clones fail to appear in such tables; in the studies checked, an unresolved V gene covers under half of the shortfall, and the cause of the remainder is unknown. That table is the source of V, J and clone size, and D and trimming were worked out from the DNA. The sample data list under 60,000 clones, and approximately 82% of these were observed just once. Roughly 5% of the sample is held by the ten biggest clonotypes.

As for this clone: Its recognized antigen is unknown. No base-level quality is on record; no much larger clone is a single base apart.

Collaborating institutions collected whole blood in K2EDTA tubes following their own protocols. For TCRbeta analysis, collaborators shipped samples as frozen whole blood, isolated PBMCs, or DNA extracted from either of those sample types. The V gene is TRBV7-9 and the J gene is TRBJ1-1; D gene: possibly TRBD1, on 6 matching bases. This clonotype was sampled from a human donor in a cohort sampled during active COVID-19. Sequences were obtained from peripheral blood. The base sequence is TGTGCCAGCAGCGCGACAGGGAACACTGAAGCTTTCTTT. This is translated as CASSATGNTEAFF.